This TCR beta chain stems from a study of Graves' ophthalmopathy and Graves' hyperthyroidism. Findings and caveats of the study: Cross-validated, the 13-signature model showed 87.88%/81.08% sensitivity/specificity, and 80%/75% in the test set.

CDR3 length: 11 amino acids. V was shortened by 3 bases and J by 11 bases, with 10 bases between the two germline ends. On this clonotype: Its antigen is still unknown.

TCR beta CDR3 amplification used RNA transcripts. RT-PCR with HTBI primers came first, then second-round multiplex PCR. TCRdb recomputed calls from the multiplex PCR reads with MiXCR, one row per CDR3 protein. The table lists approximately 41,000 distinct CDR3 sequences, 52% of them singletons, with around 18% in the top ten. The clonotype was recovered from an adult man with Graves' ophthalmopathy. V is TRBV12-3 or TRBV12-4 and J is TRBJ1-1; D might be TRBD1 (5 bases). Sequenced sample: peripheral blood. The CDR3 loop reads CASSFAGLAFF. The CDR3 DNA follows: TGTGCCAGCAGTTTCGCGGGACTTGCTTTCTTT.